This T cell receptor (beta chain) emerged from a study of blood T cell repertoires in COVID-19. Clones were sequenced by immunoSEQ multiplex PCR, and TCRdb holds only the in-frame ones, with some missing. The repertoire holds around 80,000 clones, with 75% to 85% as singletons. This TCR came from a man aged 50 to 59 with COVID-19, enrolled during active disease. The specimen sequenced was peripheral blood.

In DNA form, the CDR3 reads TGTGCCAGCACCCGGGGGGGGGAGGAGCTGTTTTTT. Its protein product is CASTRGGEELFF. The chain has TRBV11-2 and TRBJ2-2, with 8 bases lining up with TRBD2. CDR1 is SGHAT, CDR2 FQNNGV, per germline. This CDR3 has 12 amino acids. After removal of 7 bases from V and 10 bases from J, the junction contained 5 bases not matched to a gene.